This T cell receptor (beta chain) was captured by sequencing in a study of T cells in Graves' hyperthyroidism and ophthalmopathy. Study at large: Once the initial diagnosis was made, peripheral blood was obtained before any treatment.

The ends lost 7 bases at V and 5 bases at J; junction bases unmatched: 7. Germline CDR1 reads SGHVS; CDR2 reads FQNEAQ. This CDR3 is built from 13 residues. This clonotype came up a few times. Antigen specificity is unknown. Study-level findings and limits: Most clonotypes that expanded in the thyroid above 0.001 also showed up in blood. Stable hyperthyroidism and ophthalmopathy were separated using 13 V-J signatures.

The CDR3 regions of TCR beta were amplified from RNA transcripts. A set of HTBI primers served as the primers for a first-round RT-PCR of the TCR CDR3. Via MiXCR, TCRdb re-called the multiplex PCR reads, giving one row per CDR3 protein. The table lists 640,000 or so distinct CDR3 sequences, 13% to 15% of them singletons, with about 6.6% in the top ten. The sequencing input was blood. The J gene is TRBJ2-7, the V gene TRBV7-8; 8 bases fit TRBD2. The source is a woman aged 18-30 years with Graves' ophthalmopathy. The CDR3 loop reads CASTTGAGDEQYF. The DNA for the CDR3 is TGTGCCAGCACAACGGGAGCGGGAGACGAGCAGTACTTC.